This paragraph covers one T cell receptor (beta chain) sequence. What it recognizes is unknown. This entry comes from a study of cytotoxic CD8 clonotypes in ibrutinib-treated CLL. Looking at the study overall: Responses: some 25 partial, 2 complete; after median around 70 months, approximately 14 stayed remitted, around twelve progressed. Response sampling occurred after a median around 12 months of treatment (range 6 to 36).

Study findings and constraints: Relative to age-matched healthy donors, clonality at baseline was higher, and it tracked circulating CD8+ T-cell counts.

The CDR3 is 18 residues long. Trimming took off 5 bases at V and 0 bases at J, with 20 bases between the two ends. CDR1 is SNHLY, CDR2 FYNNEI, per germline. Assay: immunoSEQ multiplex PCR; the TCRdb copy retains only in-frame clones and omits some. The sample comprises roughly 150,000 clones, roughly 80% of which are singletons, and less than 6% rests with the top ten. The source is a human donor with chronic lymphocytic leukemia. This sequence joins TRBV2 and TRBJ1-5; a weak D match, TRBD1 (6 bases). The sequencing here drew on PBMCs, taken after 24 months of ibrutinib treatment. The CDR3 DNA is TGTGCCAGCAGTCACCCGACAGGTATAACATATAGCAATCAGCCCCAGCATTTT. Protein: CASSHPTGITYSNQPQHF. The complete variable domain, with remaining parts taken from reference TRBV2 and TRBJ1-5, reads EPEVTQTPSHQVTQMGQEVILRCVPISNHLYFYWYRQILGQKVEFLVSFYNNEISEKSEIFDDQFSVERPDGSNFTLKIRSTKLEDSAMYFCASSHPTGITYSNQPQHFGDGTRLSIL.